These 27 T cell receptor beta chains share one sample of origin, sequenced in a study of chemoradiotherapy in HPV16-positive cancers. The repertoire was sequenced with immunoSEQ multiplex PCR; TCRdb's copy has only in-frame clones and lacks some. This sample has 30,000 or so clones, with around 88% found just once. This specimen consisted of blood, obtained from a patient who underwent chemoradiotherapy. The receptors were sampled from a human donor with HPV-associated anogenital cancer.

The rearrangement joins TRBV4-1 to TRBJ1-1; D might be TRBD1 (5 bases). The germline CDR1 and CDR2 sequences are MGHRA and YSYEKL. CDR3 size: 14 residues. The germline V and J ends were trimmed by 0 bases and 11 bases, with 16 bases remaining between them. The CDR3 region is CASSQDRTTQRAFF. The CDR3 DNA reads TGCGCCAGCAGCCAAGATCGGACAACCCAAAGGGCTTTCTTT.

The V call is TRBV7-9, the J call TRBJ1-2; TRBD1 matches 7 bases. Trimming took 1 base from V and 3 from J; bases not matched to a gene: 11. This CDR3 contains 17 residues. CDR1 SEHNR and CDR2 FQNEAQ come from the germline V gene (reference sequence). The CDR3: CASSLGQGSYQDYGYTF. CDR3 DNA sequence: TGTGCCAGCAGCTTAGGACAGGGTTCCTACCAGGACTATGGCTACACCTTC.

This clone is deemed medium-sized. The rearrangement uses TRBV27 and TRBJ2-7, with 8 bases identical to TRBD2. With 0 bases clipped from V and 6 bases from J, the junction kept 4 bases outside the gene matches. CDR1 and CDR2 from the germline V gene are MNHEY and SMNVEV (reference sequence). The CDR3 contains 14 residues. The CDR3 loop is CASSLSGLGSEQYF. CDR3 sequence (DNA): TGTGCCAGCAGTTTATCGGGACTAGGTTCCGAGCAGTACTTC.

V usage is TRBV27 and J usage is TRBJ1-6; no firm D call. CDR1 and CDR2 (germline): MNHEY, SMNVEV (reference sequence). The ends were cut back, 8 bases at V and 10 bases at J, with 18 bases in the middle. The CDR3 sequence is 14 residues long. The CDR3 is CASSFGQRYSPLHF. The CDR3 DNA is TGTGCCAGCTCATTCGGCCAGAGATACTCACCCCTCCACTTT.

The V and J genes are TRBV28 and TRBJ1-6; D ambiguous. This CDR3 spans 13 amino acids. Per germline, CDR1 MDHEN and CDR2 SYDVKM. V was shortened by 7 bases and J by 18 bases, with 22 bases between the two germline ends. This CDR3 reads CASTPDPSTLPHF. For the CDR3, the DNA is TGTGCCAGCACCCCGGACCCCTCCACTCTCCCCCACTTT. Full variable domain (remainder filled in from reference TRBV28 and TRBJ1-6): DVKVTQSSRYLVKRTGEKVFLECVQDMDHENMFWYRQDPGLGLRLIYFSYDVKMKEKGDIPEGYSVSREKKERFSLILESASTNQTSMYLCASTPDPSTLPHFGNGTRLTVT.

The chain is built from TRBV7-9 and TRBJ2-5; TRBD1 agrees at 8 bases. V trimming: 5 bases; J trimming: 0 bases; junction bases outside the gene matches: 11. The CDR3 consists of 17 residues. CDR1 and CDR2 (germline): SEHNR, FQNEAQ (reference sequence). The CDR3 here is CASSRDRSAWYQETQYF. The CDR3 bases are TGTGCCAGCAGCCGGGACAGGTCAGCTTGGTACCAAGAGACCCAGTACTTC.

V is TRBV5-1 and J is TRBJ2-2; 9 bases are shared with TRBD1. This CDR3 comprises 15 residues. Germline trimming cut 3 bases from V and 7 bases from J; bases unmatched to any gene: 7. Germline V gene data show CDR1 as SGHRS and CDR2 as YFSETQ. CDR3 in DNA: TGCGCCAGCAGCTCCGGGACAGGGTTTAACGGGGAGCTGTTTTTT. It encodes CASSSGTGFNGELFF. The variable domain in full, with the rest retrieved from reference TRBV5-1 and TRBJ2-2, is KAGVTQTPRYLIKTRGQQVTLSCSPISGHRSVSWYQQTPGQGLQFLFEYFSETQRNKGNFPGRFSGRQFSNSRSEMNVSTLELGDSALYLCASSSGTGFNGELFFGEGSRLTVL.

This chain links TRBV7-9 with TRBJ1-1, with 7 bases fitting TRBD1. V trimming: 6 bases; J trimming: 0 bases; junction bases outside the gene matches: 4. Per germline, CDR1 SEHNR and CDR2 FQNEAQ (reference sequence). The CDR3 is 14 amino acids. The CDR3 reads CASSLTGLNTEAFF. In DNA, the CDR3 is TGTGCCAGCAGTTTGACAGGGTTGAACACTGAAGCTTTCTTT.

The V and J genes are TRBV5-1 and TRBJ2-2, with D possibly called TRBD1 or TRBD2 (6 bases each). Germline lookup yields CDR1 SGHRS and CDR2 YFSETQ. Trimming removed 5 bases at V and 3 bases at J, with 14 bases between. CDR3 length: 15 residues. The CDR3 sequence is CASSPAGDYTGELFF. CDR3 sequence (DNA): TGCGCCAGCAGTCCAGCAGGGGACTACACCGGGGAGCTGTTTTTT.

The chain links TRBV7-9 to TRBJ2-5; D perhaps matches TRBD2 (6 bases). Trimming stripped 2 bases from V and 4 bases from J, with 11 bases between. This CDR3 region has 14 residues. CDR1 is SEHNR, CDR2 FQNEAQ, per germline (reference sequence). The CDR3 here is CASSLRGGLETQYF. The CDR3 DNA is TGTGCCAGCAGCTTAAGGGGAGGATTAGAGACCCAGTACTTC.

The chain links TRBV9 to TRBJ2-7, with 8 bases matching TRBD2. Germline V gene data show CDR1 as SGDLS and CDR2 as YYNGEE. The CDR3 runs to 14 residues. V dropped 2 bases and J dropped 5; count of bases not matched to a gene: 6. In DNA, the CDR3 is TGTGCCAGCAGCGTGAGCGGGAGAGGCGACGAGCAGTACTTC. Protein product: CASSVSGRGDEQYF.

V gene TRBV4-1 combines with J gene TRBJ1-4; TRBD1 matches 7 bases. V lost 1 base to trimming and J lost 7 bases; unmatched junction nucleotides: 9. CDR1 is MGHRA, CDR2 YSYEKL, per germline. CDR3 length: 16 residues. This chain's CDR3 is CASSQGAGGGSEKLFF. In DNA form, the CDR3 reads TGCGCCAGCAGCCAAGGCGCAGGGGGAGGGAGTGAAAAACTGTTTTTT.

The chain is built from TRBV7-9 and TRBJ2-6; D gene uncertain. Germline lookup yields CDR1 SEHNR and CDR2 FQNEAQ (reference sequence). V was trimmed by 8 bases and J by 1 base, leaving 15 bases between them. This CDR3 contains 16 residues. The CDR3 bases are TGTGCCAGCGGTTCTAACCTGGGTTCTGGGGCCAACGTCCTGACTTTC. Translating gives CASGSNLGSGANVLTF.

V usage is TRBV14 and J usage is TRBJ2-7, with D unresolved. Trimming removed 6 bases at V and 2 bases at J, with 8 bases between. The CDR3 covers 12 residues. Germline V gives CDR1 SGHDN, CDR2 FVKESK. The CDR3 DNA reads TGTGCCAGCAGTCAAACGCCCTACGAGCAGTACTTC. The encoded protein is CASSQTPYEQYF.

This chain connects TRBV5-1 to TRBJ1-2; D call uncertain. The germline CDR1 and CDR2 sequences are SGHRS and YFSETQ. V lost 0 bases and J 4 bases, leaving 19 bases between the germline ends. This CDR3 contains 17 residues. CDR3 sequence reads: CASSLGIRTVGRYGYTF. CDR3 sequence (DNA): TGCGCCAGCAGCTTGGGGATTAGGACGGTTGGACGCTATGGCTACACCTTC.

This clone was seen a few times. The chain recombines TRBV5-1 with TRBJ2-1; 11 bases align to TRBD1. CDR1 is SGHRS, CDR2 YFSETQ, per germline. V lost 0 bases to trimming and J lost 6 bases; unmatched junction nucleotides: 5. The CDR3 totals 16 residues. CDR3 nucleotide sequence: TGCGCCAGCAGCTTGGTCTTGGGGACAGGGGGCAATGAGCAGTTCTTC. Amino acid sequence: CASSLVLGTGGNEQFF.

The rearrangement joins TRBV2 to TRBJ2-6; either TRBD1 or TRBD2 may fit D (5 bases each). Looked up from germline, CDR1 is SNHLY and CDR2 is FYNNEI. The CDR3 totals 15 residues. V was trimmed by 4 bases and J by 2 bases, leaving 9 bases between them. The CDR3 region is CASSGDGAGANVLTF. The DNA for the CDR3 is TGTGCCAGCAGTGGGGACGGTGCTGGGGCCAACGTCCTGACTTTC.

As DNA, the CDR3 is TGTGCCAACTTGACAGGTTTAAGAAACTATGGCTACACCTTC. Translated: CANLTGLRNYGYTF. The rearrangement uses TRBV5-6 and TRBJ1-2; the D gene is possibly TRBD1 (6 bases). V lost 9 bases to trimming and J lost 2 bases, with 17 bases between them. The germline gives CDR1 SGHDT, CDR2 YYEEEE. The CDR3 totals 14 residues.

This chain links TRBV27 with TRBJ2-7; the D gene is possibly TRBD1 (6 bases). Trimming cost V 5 bases and J 9 bases, with 14 bases left between them. CDR1 MNHEY and CDR2 SMNVEV come from the germline V gene (reference sequence). The CDR3 consists of 12 residues. CDR3 DNA: TGTGCCAGCAGTCGACAGGTTCAGGTGCAGTACTTC. Protein product: CASSRQVQVQYF.

This clone was counted a single time. The chain recombines TRBV5-1 with TRBJ1-3; unclear D gene. The CDR3 length is 14 residues. Per the germline V gene, CDR1 is SGHRS and CDR2 is YFSETQ. Deletions cut 5 bases from V and 2 bases from J, with 11 bases between. Here the CDR3 reads CASSPMGTGNTIYF. As DNA, the CDR3 is TGCGCCAGCAGTCCCATGGGTACTGGAAACACCATATATTTT.

The gene calls are TRBV7-2 and TRBJ1-1; unclear D gene. Germline CDR1 is SGHTA and CDR2 is FQGNSA. The ends were cut back, 1 base at V and 5 bases at J, with 8 bases in the middle. The CDR3 extends over 13 amino acids. This CDR3 reads CASSLEFRTEAFF. For the CDR3, the DNA is TGTGCCAGCAGCTTAGAGTTTAGGACTGAAGCTTTCTTT.

The chain couples TRBV7-6 to TRBJ2-5; 7 nucleotides agree with TRBD1. Trimming took 0 bases from V and 1 from J; bases not matched to a gene: 5. The CDR3 sequence is 16 residues long. Germline lookup yields CDR1 SGHVS and CDR2 FNYEAQ. In DNA form, the CDR3 reads TGTGCCAGCAGCTTAGCAGGGGGACAGCCCCAAGAGACCCAGTACTTC. Protein: CASSLAGGQPQETQYF.

The V and J genes are TRBV6-5 and TRBJ1-2; D remains unclear. In germline, CDR1 is MNHEY, CDR2 SVGAGI. V shed 5 bases and J shed 3 bases, with 10 bases lying between them. The CDR3 length is 13 residues. CDR3 coding DNA: TGTGCCAGCAGTCCTGGACGGTACTATGGCTACACCTTC. Translated: CASSPGRYYGYTF.

CDR3 sequence: CASSPGQGRDTQYF. In DNA, the CDR3 is TGTGCCAGCAGTCCAGGACAGGGAAGAGATACGCAGTATTTT. The chain is built from TRBV28 and TRBJ2-3; 8 positions agree with TRBD1. The CDR3 loop spans 14 amino acids. The germline CDR1 and CDR2 sequences are MDHEN and SYDVKM. The trim removed 5 bases at V and 5 bases at J, leaving 6 bases unmatched. Together with reference TRBV28 and TRBJ2-3, the CDR3 gives the full variable domain: DVKVTQSSRYLVKRTGEKVFLECVQDMDHENMFWYRQDPGLGLRLIYFSYDVKMKEKGDIPEGYSVSREKKERFSLILESASTNQTSMYLCASSPGQGRDTQYFGPGTRLTVL.

This chain connects TRBV10-1 to TRBJ2-3; tentative D call: TRBD1 (6 bases). CDR1 and CDR2 (germline): WNHNN, SYGVQD (reference sequence). Trimming took off 0 bases at V and 5 bases at J, with 15 bases between the two ends. The CDR3 length is 16 residues. This CDR3 reads CASSESRRTVGDTQYF. CDR3 in DNA: TGCGCCAGCAGTGAGTCGAGAAGGACAGTAGGAGATACGCAGTATTTT.

This chain joins TRBV4-2 and TRBJ1-1; 8 bases are a match to TRBD1. CDR3 length: 13 residues. The J segment lost 6 bases and the V segment lost 4 bases, leaving 4 bases of the junction unmatched. Germline V gives CDR1 LGHNA, CDR2 YNFKEQ. The CDR3 sequence is CASSPSRGPEAFF. The CDR3 DNA is TGTGCCAGCAGCCCCTCCAGGGGGCCTGAAGCTTTCTTT.

The chain combines TRBV19 with TRBJ1-6; TRBD1 aligns across 7 bases. CDR3 length: 14 residues. Germline V gene data show CDR1 as LNHDA and CDR2 as SQIVND (reference sequence). J gave up 7 bases and V 8 bases, and 8 bases lay outside the gene matches. This chain's CDR3 is CASSPGQRNSPLHF. The DNA for the CDR3 is TGTGCCAGTTCCCCGGGACAGCGGAATTCACCCCTCCACTTT.